Below, 7 T cell receptor beta chains from the same sample are listed, as sequenced in a study of long-term antiretroviral therapy in people with HIV. Researchers report immunoSEQ v3.0 was run at survey level. The method was immunoSEQ multiplex PCR; TCRdb's version includes in-frame clones alone and lacks a portion of them. The sample contains under 50,000 clones, around 86% of which appear only once. The source was unsorted PBMCs, collected 0.1 years before starting antiretroviral therapy. These receptors came from a woman aged 45-65 years with HIV.

V is TRBV16 and J is TRBJ2-7, with 9 bases that match TRBD1. Germline CDR1 is KGHSY and CDR2 is FQNENV. This CDR3 comprises 16 residues. V shed 2 bases and J 6 bases; nucleotides not matched to a gene: 11. The CDR3 DNA follows: TGTGCCAGCAGCCAACCAGCCGGGACAGGGTTCGGCGAGCAGTACTTC. As protein: CASSQPAGTGFGEQYF.

This clone was seen more than once but under ten times. The V and J genes are TRBV10-1 and TRBJ2-1; D is perhaps TRBD2 (5 bases). Germline loops: CDR1 WNHNN, CDR2 SYGVQD (reference sequence). V lost 6 bases and J lost 6, with 18 bases in between. The CDR3 contains 15 residues. For the CDR3, the DNA is TGCGCCAGCAGCCCAGAGGGCAGGACGGCCAATGAGCAGTTCTTC. Translation: CASSPEGRTANEQFF.

This clone was observed a few times. The rearrangement uses TRBV6-1 and TRBJ1-4; D perhaps matches TRBD1 (6 bases). With 4 bases removed from V and 6 bases from J, the gap between germline ends came to 9 bases. The length of the CDR3 is 13 residues. Germline V CDR1 and CDR2: MNHNS, SASEGT. The CDR3 spells CASSGRQDEKLFF. For the CDR3, the DNA is TGTGCCAGCAGTGGAAGACAGGATGAAAAACTGTTTTTT.

The J gene is TRBJ1-5, the V gene TRBV2; D is uncertain. V was clipped by 4 bases and J by 5 bases, with 12 bases between them. Germline V gene data show CDR1 as SNHLY and CDR2 as FYNNEI. CDR3 length equals 14 residues. The DNA for the CDR3 is TGTGCCAGCAGTGTACAGACGGGAGATCAGCCCCAGCATTTT. Encoded protein: CASSVQTGDQPQHF.

This chain uses TRBV11-2 with TRBJ2-7; D possibly uses TRBD1 or TRBD2 (5 bases each). Germline CDR1 is SGHAT and CDR2 is FQNNGV. Trimming removed 1 base at V and 2 bases at J, with 15 bases between. The CDR3 is made up of 16 amino acids. This CDR3 is CASSLGGKLGTYEQYF. The CDR3 nucleotides are TGTGCCAGCAGCTTAGGGGGGAAGTTGGGGACCTACGAGCAGTACTTC.

The chain uses TRBV7-9 and TRBJ2-5, with 8 nucleotides matching TRBD1. Germline CDR1 is SEHNR and CDR2 is FQNEAQ (reference sequence). The CDR3 totals 17 residues. V lost 5 bases, J lost 7 bases, and 18 bases stayed unmatched. CDR3 region: CASSLKVSGQGRGTQYF. The CDR3 DNA sequence: TGTGCCAGCAGCCTGAAAGTATCCGGACAGGGTCGGGGGACCCAGTACTTC.

The chain combines TRBV7-2 with TRBJ1-4; 7 bases map to TRBD1. V lost 4 bases, J lost 5 bases, and 7 bases stayed unmatched. This CDR3 is built from 15 residues. Germline CDR1 SGHTA, CDR2 FQGNSA. CDR3 sequence reads: CASSSKTGRNEKLFF. Here the CDR3 DNA reads TGTGCCAGCAGCTCGAAGACAGGGAGGAATGAAAAACTGTTTTTT.